The clone carrying this TCR beta chain appeared many times. Its target is unknown. The data are from a study of blood T cells in healthy people across ages. Study-wide findings and caveats: Versus aged donors, long-lived donors had higher diversity and more naive CD4+ cells. Researchers judged that diversity estimates from one million T cells fell short of true values.

Through a sample-barcoded 5' primer and a J-beta primer mix, a second PCR was run for 7 to 11 cycles. TCRdb independently ran MiXCR on the 5' RACE reads; one entry per CDR3 protein. This sample has about a million distinct CDR3 sequences, with roughly two fifths found just once. Healthy Caucasians from Russia aged 6 to 90 served as donors. Trimming left V 4 bases short and J 4 bases short, with 14 bases between. This CDR3 spans 14 amino acids. The genes are TRBV12-3 or TRBV12-4 and TRBJ2-7; no definite D call. Sequencing was carried out using blood. This TCR was sampled from a man aged 18 to 29 in good health. CDR3 amino acids: CASSSYGPSYEQYF. The DNA of the CDR3 is TGTGCCAGCAGTTCCTACGGTCCCTCATACGAGCAGTACTTC.